Listed below are T cell receptor beta chains from one sample, sequenced in a study of beta chain features in type 1 diabetes. Data came from immunoSEQ multiplex PCR; TCRdb stores just in-frame clones and leaves some out. This table has approximately 250,000 clones, around 9.6% appearing once. The sample taken for sequencing was naive CD4+ T cells from blood. These receptors came from a woman younger than 30 in good health. CDR3s include the opening cysteine and the closing phenylalanine or tryptophan. The D gene is left open where the match is weak.

TRBD1 | TRBJ2-3 | TRBV5-4 | CASSPNQDRVTDTQYF
TRBD1 | TRBJ2-2 | TRBV29-1 | CSVARTGNTGELFF
TRBD2 | TRBJ2-1 | TRBV7-9 | CASSLGALAGGGNEQFF
NA | TRBJ1-3 | TRBV4-1 | CASSPPTGPGNTIYF
NA | TRBJ2-6 | TRBV18 | CASSPRQEGANVLTF
TRBD1 | TRBJ2-1 | TRBV5-4 | CASSLRYRGSNEQFF
TRBD1 | TRBJ1-5 | TRBV4-1 | CASSQGDRENQPQHF
NA | TRBJ1-1 | TRBV5-6 | CASSLLDRTNTEAFF
NA | TRBJ2-5 | TRBV5-1 | CASSAGSQETQYF
TRBD2 | TRBJ2-1 | TRBV9 | CASSDSGGTGNEQFF
TRBD1 | TRBJ1-1 | TRBV5-4 | CASSLEGAVGTEAFF
NA | TRBJ2-5 | TRBV27 | CASRPPGQMTQYF
NA | TRBJ2-7 | TRBV5-1 | CASSSLPTVDREQYF
NA | TRBJ2-1 | TRBV6-5 | CASSYAAGATYEQFF